This T cell receptor beta chain was identified during a study of T-cell reconstitution after alpha-beta-depleted transplantation in children. Unique molecular identifiers tagged the TCRbeta library. From the PCR reads, TCRdb called clonotypes with MiXCR, one entry per CDR3 protein. The top ten hold around 30% of the sample, which has around 30,000 distinct CDR3 sequences, approximately 7% seen once. The V gene's germline CDR1 is LGHNA and CDR2 YSLEER. Deletions cut 1 base from V and 8 bases from J, with 15 bases between. The CDR3 has 15 amino acids. There are many counts of this clonotype. Its matching antigen is unknown. Study results and caveats: Reportedly, roughly two months post-transplant, alpha-beta T cells arose from several hundred expanded graft clones. Some patients' high day-60 TCRbeta diversity was attributed to recipient cells surviving conditioning.

The TCR originated in a child less than two years old who had a stem cell transplant for acute myeloid leukemia, so the T cells may come from the graft donor. The chain couples TRBV4-3 to TRBJ2-1, with D possibly called TRBD1 or TRBD2 (5 bases each). Here the sequenced sample was peripheral blood, taken 60 days after TCRalphabeta/CD19-depleted stem cell transplant. The CDR3 DNA sequence: TGCGCCAGCAGCCAAGTGAACACCCCGGGGCATGAGCAGTTCTTC. This encodes CASSQVNTPGHEQFF.